These 17 T cell receptor beta chains were sequenced from one sample in a study of cytomegalovirus exposure and HLA in healthy donors. 13 Jbeta primers and 60 Vbeta primers were used for the PCR. The method was immunoSEQ multiplex PCR; TCRdb's version includes in-frame clones alone and lacks a portion of them. The sample holds roughly 89,000 clones; approximately 68% are singletons and the top ten take 20% to 25%. What was sequenced was PBMCs. These receptors were obtained from a woman between 45 and 65 years old in good health and CMV-seropositive.

This chain uses TRBV4-2 with TRBJ2-1, with a possible D match to TRBD2 (6 bases). V was pared by 2 bases and J by 12 bases, with 14 bases between. Germline V CDR1 and CDR2: LGHNA, YNFKEQ. This CDR3 has 13 amino acids. The CDR3 spells CASSQLSPEGQFF. As DNA, the CDR3 is TGTGCCAGCAGCCAACTCTCCCCGGAGGGGCAGTTCTTC.

V usage is TRBV7-8 and J usage is TRBJ1-1; possible D gene TRBD1, 6 bases. The germline V gene encodes CDR1 SGHVS and CDR2 FQNEAQ. Between the trimmed V and J ends, which lost 5 bases and 1 base, there was a span of 14 bases. The CDR3 consists of 15 residues. The CDR3 loop reads CASSQGIWGNTEAFF. CDR3 DNA: TGTGCCAGCAGCCAGGGGATTTGGGGGAACACTGAAGCTTTCTTT.

This clone was counted once. The CDR3 DNA reads TGTGCCAGCAGGGGACATCACCTTAGCACAGATACGCAGTATTTT. Its protein is CASRGHHLSTDTQYF. V gene TRBV28 combines with J gene TRBJ2-3, with TRBD1 as a possible D gene (6 bases). The germline V and J ends were trimmed by 6 bases and 0 bases, with 13 bases remaining between them. Germline CDR1 and CDR2: MDHEN and SYDVKM. The CDR3 length is 15 residues.

V is TRBV28 and J is TRBJ2-1, with a weak D call TRBD1 (5 bases). The germline V and J ends were trimmed by 8 bases and 10 bases, with 18 bases remaining between them. Germline V gene sequence: CDR1 MDHEN, CDR2 SYDVKM. The CDR3 is made up of 13 amino acids. CDR3 in amino acids: CASAPGQGWEQFF. The CDR3 DNA follows: TGTGCCAGCGCCCCGGGCCAGGGATGGGAGCAGTTCTTC.

CDR3 DNA: TGTGCCAGCAGTCCGGACAGGCAACAAGAGACCCAGTACTTC. Its translation: CASSPDRQQETQYF. J is TRBJ2-5 and V is TRBV2; 7 bases map to TRBD1. The germline V gene has CDR1 SNHLY and CDR2 FYNNEI. The V and J ends lost 5 bases and 2 bases, in that order; junction bases with no gene match: 5. The CDR3 extends over 14 amino acids.

V gene TRBV29-1 combines with J gene TRBJ1-5; D is possibly TRBD1 (6 bases). The CDR3 is 14 amino acids. With 7 bases removed from V and 2 bases from J, the gap between germline ends came to 15 bases. Germline V gene lookup returns CDR1 SQVTM and CDR2 ANQGSEA. The CDR3 DNA is TGCAGCGCCTCGGACAGCAGCGGCAATCAGCCCCAGCATTTT. Encoded protein: CSASDSSGNQPQHF. Supplemented by reference TRBV29-1 and TRBJ1-5, the full variable domain reads SAVISQKPSRDICQRGTSLTIQCQVDSQVTMMFWYRQQPGQSLTLIATANQGSEATYESGFVIDKFPISRPNLTFSTLTVSNMSPEDSSIYLCSASDSSGNQPQHFGDGTRLSIL.

This clone occurred a few times. The J gene is TRBJ2-7, the V gene TRBV29-1; D is possibly TRBD2 (6 bases). There are 15 residues in the CDR3. Per germline, CDR1 SQVTM and CDR2 ANQGSEA. Trimming took 1 base from V and 2 from J, leaving 15 bases between them. The CDR3 bases are TGCAGCGTTGAAGTTGCGGGACGCCTGACCTACGAGCAGTACTTC. As protein: CSVEVAGRLTYEQYF.

V is TRBV10-3 and J is TRBJ2-5; 7 nucleotides line up with TRBD2. The trim removed 6 bases at V and 4 bases at J, leaving 8 bases unmatched. Germline CDR1 is ENHRY and CDR2 is SYGVKD. This CDR3 is built from 14 residues. The DNA for the CDR3 is TGTGCCATCAGGGAAAGCGGGGAGGGAGAGACCCAGTACTTC. Translation gives CAIRESGEGETQYF.

V is TRBV9 and J is TRBJ1-6; D might be TRBD1 (5 bases). This CDR3 region has 13 residues. Trimming shortened V by 3 bases and J by 9 bases, and 10 bases separated the two germline ends. Germline loops: CDR1 SGDLS, CDR2 YYNGEE. CDR3 sequence: CASSDRISSPLHF. The CDR3 DNA is TGTGCCAGCAGCGACAGGATCTCTTCACCCCTCCACTTT.

This clone was seen ten or more times. The V and J genes are TRBV6-6 and TRBJ1-1; no reliable D call. This CDR3 is 13 amino acids long. The V and J ends lost 3 bases and 4 bases respectively, with 9 bases between them. Per germline, CDR1 MNHNY and CDR2 SVGAGI (reference sequence). DNA of the CDR3: TGTGCCAGCAGTTATGAGGGAGGCACTGAAGCTTTCTTT. Its protein product is CASSYEGGTEAFF.

V and J are TRBV28 and TRBJ2-5; 11 bases are shared with TRBD2. The trim removed 1 base at V and 5 bases at J, leaving 3 bases unmatched. CDR1 is MDHEN and CDR2 is SYDVKM in the germline V gene. CDR3 size: 15 residues. In nucleotides, the CDR3 is TGTGCCAGCAGTTTATATAGCGGGGGGGCGGAGACCCAGTACTTC. Its translation: CASSLYSGGAETQYF. The full variable domain, rest sourced from reference TRBV28 and TRBJ2-5, is DVKVTQSSRYLVKRTGEKVFLECVQDMDHENMFWYRQDPGLGLRLIYFSYDVKMKEKGDIPEGYSVSREKKERFSLILESASTNQTSMYLCASSLYSGGAETQYFGPGTRLLVL.

This clone has a handful of counts. V usage is TRBV23-1 and J usage is TRBJ2-7; 9 bases are a match to TRBD1. TRBV23-1 is an open reading frame, and its role is uncertain. The CDR3 contains 19 residues. V shed 0 bases and J 3 bases; nucleotides not matched to a gene: 15. The CDR3 reads CASSQSRRQGVRGGYEQYF. The DNA of the CDR3 is TGCGCCAGCAGTCAATCAAGGAGACAGGGGGTACGCGGTGGCTACGAGCAGTACTTC.

J is TRBJ2-6 and V is TRBV5-6; TRBD1 might be the D (6 bases). V was shortened by 0 bases and J by 1 base, with 14 bases between the two germline ends. Germline V gene sequence: CDR1 SGHDT, CDR2 YYEEEE. The CDR3 sequence is 18 residues long. The CDR3 protein is CASSLGGGRRSGANVLTF. The CDR3 DNA follows: TGTGCCAGCAGCTTGGGTGGGGGCCGCAGATCTGGGGCCAACGTCCTGACTTTC.

The gene calls are TRBV7-2 and TRBJ2-7; 10 bases align to TRBD2. V was pared by 5 bases and J by 2 bases, with 6 bases of the junction left unmatched. Looked up from germline, CDR1 is SGHTA and CDR2 is FQGNSA. The CDR3 spans 15 residues. The CDR3 DNA sequence: TGTGCCAGCAGCGCAAACAGCGGGGGGGCCTACGAGCAGTACTTC. Translating it yields CASSANSGGAYEQYF.

The chain couples TRBV7-8 to TRBJ2-3; D not resolved. The CDR3 spans 15 residues. Germline-derived CDR1 and CDR2 are SGHVS and FQNEAQ. Trimming took off 6 bases at V and 1 base at J, with 14 bases between the two ends. Written as DNA, the CDR3 is TGTGCCAGCAGATCCGAAGTAGCTGGCACAGATACGCAGTATTTT. The encoded protein is CASRSEVAGTDTQYF. The full variable domain, with the rest looked up from reference TRBV7-8 and TRBJ2-3, is GAGVSQSPRYKVAKRGQDVALRCDPISGHVSLFWYQQALGQGPEFLTYFQNEAQLDKSGLPSDRFFAERPEGSVSTLKIQRTQQEDSAVYLCASRSEVAGTDTQYFGPGTRLTVL.

J is TRBJ2-2 and V is TRBV6-5, with D uncertain. The V gene lost 5 bases and the J gene lost 2 bases, with 3 bases spanning the gap. CDR1 is MNHEY, CDR2 SVGAGI, per germline. CDR3 length: 12 amino acids. The CDR3 DNA follows: TGTGCCAGCAGTGGCAACACCGGGGAGCTGTTTTTT. Translating it yields CASSGNTGELFF.

Only a few counts were recorded for this clone. The genes are TRBV7-8 and TRBJ1-1, with D perhaps TRBD1 (5 bases). The germline gives CDR1 SGHVS, CDR2 FQNEAQ. The CDR3 extends over 15 amino acids. Trimming shortened V by 5 bases and J by 1 base, and 14 bases separated the two germline ends. The CDR3 bases are TGTGCCAGCAGCCAGGGTGGAGGGTCGAACACTGAAGCTTTCTTT. This sequence encodes CASSQGGGSNTEAFF.